This paragraph covers one T cell receptor (beta chain) sequence. Its antigen is unknown. This CDR3 contains 16 residues. Per germline, CDR1 LGHNA and CDR2 YSLEER. Losses at the gene ends were 0 bases for V and 10 bases for J; bases not matched to a gene: 14. This sample is part of a study of T cell repertoires in cytomegalovirus infection. About the study: In public TCR beta signatures, there were indications of both CMV infection and matching HLA type.

TCRdb used MiXCR to reprocess the reads, holding one entry per CDR3 protein. The sample contains fewer than 1,000,000 distinct CDR3 sequences, roughly a third of which appear only once. Regarding the study as a whole: Public TCR beta family frequency separated CMV-and-HLA carriers, including in an independent cohort. It was HLA-C-restricted CMV-specific TCR beta clonotypes that dominated the response ex vivo.

Sequences were derived from cultured CD8+ T cells from PBMCs, sampled from culture after CMV antigen stimulation. The chain uses TRBV4-3 and TRBJ1-1; 7 nucleotides agree with TRBD1. This receptor was identified in a human donor in good health (CMV status not recorded). Some clones in this sample may be carry-over from other donors' samples. Here the CDR3 DNA reads TGCGCCAGCAGCCAAGATTTGGTGGACAGGCTTCAAGTAGCTTTCTTT. Translation: CASSQDLVDRLQVAFF.